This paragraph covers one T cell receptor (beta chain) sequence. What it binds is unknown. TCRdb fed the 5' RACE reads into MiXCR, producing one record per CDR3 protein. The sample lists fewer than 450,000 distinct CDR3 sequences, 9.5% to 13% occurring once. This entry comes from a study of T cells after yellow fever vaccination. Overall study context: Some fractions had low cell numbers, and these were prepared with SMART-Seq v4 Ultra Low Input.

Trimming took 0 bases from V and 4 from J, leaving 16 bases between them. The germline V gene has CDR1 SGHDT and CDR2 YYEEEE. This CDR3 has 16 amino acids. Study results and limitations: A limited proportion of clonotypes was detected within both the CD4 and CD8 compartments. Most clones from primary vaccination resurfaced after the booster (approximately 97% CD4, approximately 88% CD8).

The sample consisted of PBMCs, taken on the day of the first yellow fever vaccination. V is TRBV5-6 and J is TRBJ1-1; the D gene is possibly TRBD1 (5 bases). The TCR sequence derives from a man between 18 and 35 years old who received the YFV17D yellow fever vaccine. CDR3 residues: CASSLVSGVGGTEAFF. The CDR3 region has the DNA TGTGCCAGCAGCTTGGTATCGGGGGTGGGAGGCACTGAAGCTTTCTTT.